These T cell receptor beta chains were read from a single sample in a study of graft-versus-host responses after intestinal transplantation. These receptors have no known antigen. Using immunoSEQ multiplex PCR, the repertoire was profiled, and TCRdb retains in-frame clones only, with some absent. The table includes 95,000 to 150,000 clones, 85% to 95% detected once. Sequencing used unstimulated CD8+ T cells sorted from spleen or lymph node cells, obtained before intestinal transplant. Receptors were obtained from a human donor who received an intestinal transplant. Each CDR3 is given with its conserved first and last residue. A D gene is named only where the DNA matches it firmly. The listing skips clone size in some rows; elsewhere it reads once, few, many or a size class.

TRBV9	-	-	TRBJ1-5	CASSVGVGWGDQPQHF	TGTGCCAGCAGCGTAGGGGTCGGATGGGGCGATCAGCCCCAGCATTTT
TRBV9	-	-	TRBJ2-3	CASSVEGSTDTQYF	TGTGCCAGCAGCGTAGAGGGCAGCACAGATACGCAGTATTTT
TRBV4-1	-	-	TRBJ2-7	CASSQEATFSYEQYF	TGCGCCAGCAGCCAAGAGGCCACGTTCTCCTACGAGCAGTACTTC
TRBV10-3	-	-	TRBJ1-2	CAISESSGGQVYGYTF	TGTGCCATCAGTGAGTCGTCTGGGGGGCAAGTCTATGGCTACACCTTC
TRBV7-9	-	-	TRBJ2-7	CASSPWTYEQYF	TGTGCCAGCAGCCCGTGGACCTACGAGCAGTACTTC
TRBV5-1	-	once	TRBJ1-2	CASSLDGTDYGYTF	TGCGCCAGCAGCTTGGATGGGACCGACTATGGCTACACCTTC
TRBV4-3	-	-	TRBJ2-7	CASSQGRGVYEQYF	TGCGCCAGCAGCCAAGGTCGAGGGGTCTACGAGCAGTACTTC
TRBV27	-	-	TRBJ2-5	CASSPQETQYF	TGTGCCAGCAGTCCTCAAGAGACCCAGTACTTC
TRBV5-6	TRBD2	-	TRBJ2-1	CASSFLTSGYHEQFF	TGTGCCAGCAGCTTTTTAACTAGCGGTTATCATGAGCAGTTCTTC
TRBV13	-	-	TRBJ2-2	CASSLTEEEATGELFF	TGTGCCAGCAGCTTGACAGAAGAAGAGGCCACCGGGGAGCTGTTCTTT
TRBV13	-	-	TRBJ2-7	CASSLGPSYEQYF	TGTGCCAGCAGCTTAGGCCCGTCCTACGAGCAGTACTTC
TRBV5-4	TRBD2	-	TRBJ2-3	CASSLVHPGLAGNTQYF	TGTGCCAGCAGCTTGGTACATCCGGGACTAGCGGGAAATACGCAGTATTTT
TRBV6-5	-	-	TRBJ2-7	CASSYSSRGAYEQYF	TGTGCCAGCAGTTACTCGTCGCGAGGGGCCTACGAGCAGTACTTC
TRBV18	-	-	TRBJ2-7	CASSHDSSYEQYF	TGTGCCAGCTCCCACGACAGTTCCTACGAGCAGTACTTC
TRBV5-1	-	-	TRBJ2-3	CASSLGREPHHTQYF	TGCGCCAGCAGCTTGGGTCGGGAGCCCCATCATACGCAGTATTTT
TRBV9	-	once	TRBJ2-5	CASSVQGLETQYF	TGTGCCAGCAGCGTACAGGGCTTAGAGACCCAGTACTTC
TRBV27	-	-	TRBJ1-4	CASSLDGGTGEKLFF	TGTGCCAGCAGTTTAGATGGGGGAACGGGTGAAAAACTGTTTTTT
TRBV21-1	-	-	TRBJ1-5	CASSGRNRVNQPQHF	TGTGCCAGCAGCGGACGCAACAGGGTGAATCAGCCCCAGCATTTT
TRBV4-3	-	-	TRBJ2-7	CASSQESEDFYEQYF	TGCGCCAGCAGCCAAGAGTCTGAGGATTTCTACGAGCAGTACTTC
TRBV5-1	-	-	TRBJ1-4	CASSLASLGGNEKLFF	TGCGCCAGCAGCTTGGCCAGTCTAGGGGGTAATGAAAAACTGTTTTTT
TRBV6-5	TRBD2	once	TRBJ2-7	CASSQISGRPYEQYF	TGTGCCAGCAGCCAAATTAGCGGGAGGCCCTACGAGCAGTACTTC
TRBV30	TRBD2	-	TRBJ2-7	CAVLAGSFYEQYF	TGTGCCGTTTTAGCGGGAAGTTTCTACGAGCAGTACTTC
TRBV12-5	-	-	TRBJ2-1	CASGLSGGGRSYNEQFF	TGTGCTAGTGGTTTGTCCGGTGGCGGGCGCTCCTACAATGAGCAGTTCTTC
TRBV19	TRBD1	-	TRBJ1-2	CASERTGRNGYTF	TGTGCCAGTGAGAGGACAGGGCGGAATGGCTACACCTTC
TRBV9	-	-	TRBJ2-5	CASSVGPEGTQYF	TGTGCCAGCAGCGTAGGACCGGAGGGGACCCAGTACTTC
TRBV7-8	-	once	TRBJ2-1	CASSLVWRNEQFF	TGTGCCAGCAGCTTAGTTTGGCGCAATGAGCAGTTCTTC
TRBV4-1	-	-	TRBJ2-7	CASSQDEHSYEQYF	TGCGCCAGCAGCCAAGATGAACACTCCTACGAGCAGTACTTC
TRBV28	TRBD1	-	TRBJ2-3	CASLDRDADTQYF	TGTGCCAGCTTGGACAGGGATGCAGATACGCAGTATTTT
TRBV9	TRBD2	-	TRBJ2-1	CASSDLGLARMNEQFF	TGTGCCAGCAGTGATCTTGGACTAGCGAGGATGAATGAGCAGTTCTTC
TRBV4-1	-	once	TRBJ1-6	CASSQDSRYPLHF	TGCGCCAGCAGCCAAGATAGCAGGTACCCCCTCCACTTT
TRBV19	TRBD2	once	TRBJ2-3	CASSIALAATDTQYF	TGTGCCAGTAGTATAGCTCTAGCGGCCACAGATACGCAGTATTTT
TRBV9	-	-	TRBJ1-6	CASSPNNSPLHF	TGTGCCAGCAGCCCTAATAATTCACCCCTCCACTTT
TRBV7-9	-	-	TRBJ2-3	CASSLEVGADTQYF	TGTGCCAGCAGCTTAGAGGTCGGAGCAGATACGCAGTATTTT
TRBV5-6	-	-	TRBJ2-3	CASSLGQSSTDTQYF	TGTGCCAGCAGCTTGGGACAGTCTAGCACAGATACGCAGTATTTT
TRBV7-9	TRBD2	-	TRBJ2-2	CASSWVLGLAGTNTGELFF	TGTGCCAGCAGCTGGGTCCTTGGACTAGCGGGAACGAACACCGGGGAGCTGTTTTTT
TRBV28	-	-	TRBJ2-7	CASSLPGCEQYF	TGTGCCAGCAGTTTGCCGGGCTGCGAGCAGTACTTC
TRBV28	-	-	TRBJ2-7	CASSPWKEFSEQYF	TGTGCCAGCAGTCCTTGGAAGGAATTCAGCGAGCAGTACTTC
TRBV12-5	TRBD1	-	TRBJ1-2	CASGLVGEGAFGGYTF	TGTGCTAGTGGTTTGGTAGGGGAGGGGGCCTTTGGTGGCTACACCTTC
TRBV4-2	-	-	TRBJ2-7	CASSQDYYGTILIPYF	TGTGCCAGCAGCCAAGACTATTACGGGACCATTTTAATCCCATACTTC
TRBV28	TRBD1	-	TRBJ1-6	CASSLTGMDNSPLHF	TGTGCCAGCAGCCTGACAGGGATGGATAATTCACCCCTCCACTTT
TRBV13	-	-	TRBJ2-4	CASSIRPGAKNIQYF	TGTGCCAGCAGCATAAGACCCGGGGCCAAAAACATTCAGTACTTC
TRBV27	TRBD2	-	TRBJ2-7	CASRGLAGLGEQYF	TGTGCCAGTCGGGGACTAGCGGGATTGGGCGAGCAGTACTTC
TRBV4-3	-	-	TRBJ2-1	CASSQRQVDLRGRGGNEQFF	TGCGCCAGCAGCCAACGTCAGGTTGATTTGAGAGGCAGGGGAGGCAATGAGCAGTTCTTC
TRBV6-6	-	-	TRBJ2-1	CASSYSREPYNEQFF	TGTGCCAGCAGTTACTCCCGGGAGCCCTACAATGAGCAGTTCTTC
TRBV27	TRBD2	-	TRBJ2-7	CASSLSFSGGGYEQYF	TGTGCCAGCAGTTTATCTTTTTCCGGGGGGGGATACGAGCAGTACTTC
TRBV5-4	-	-	TRBJ2-3	CASSLPSGDTQYF	TGTGCCAGCAGCTTGCCCAGCGGAGATACGCAGTATTTT
TRBV7-9	TRBD1	-	TRBJ1-3	CASSLGGTGKSGNTIYF	TGTGCCAGCAGCTTAGGCGGGACAGGGAAATCTGGAAACACCATATATTTT
TRBV7-2	-	-	TRBJ2-2	CASSFVMGNTGELFF	TGTGCCAGCAGCTTCGTAATGGGGAACACCGGGGAGCTGTTTTTT
TRBV4-1	-	once	TRBJ2-5	CASSQGVLETQYF	TGCGCCAGCAGCCAAGGAGTGCTGGAGACCCAGTACTTC
TRBV6-5	-	-	TRBJ2-7	CASSYGDPYEQYF	TGTGCCAGCAGTTACGGGGATCCCTACGAGCAGTACTTC
TRBV30	-	-	TRBJ1-6	CAWSVDSYSPLHF	TGTGCCTGGAGTGTGGACAGTTATTCACCCCTCCACTTT
TRBV9	TRBD2	-	TRBJ2-2	CASSGVAGRTGELFF	TGTGCCAGCAGCGGGGTAGCGGGGCGCACCGGGGAGCTGTTTTTT